The rows below give T cell receptor beta chains drawn from one sample of a study of blood T cell repertoires in COVID-19. Some clones are missing from TCRdb's copy, which holds only in-frame ones; the method was immunoSEQ multiplex PCR. This table has roughly 150,000 clones, roughly 82% appearing once. The specimen was peripheral blood. These receptors originate from a woman in her fifties or sixties in a cohort sampled during active or convalescent COVID-19. The CDR3 runs from the conserved cysteine through the conserved F or W. The order of the fields is clone size, CDR3 length, D gene, V gene, J gene, CDR3 DNA, CDR3 protein. The D gene is left open where the match is weak. A clone size is listed for some rows: how often the clone was seen (once, few, many), or a class if it is expanded.

clone size: NA; CDR3 length: 15; D gene: NA; V gene: TRBV5-1; J gene: TRBJ2-3; CDR3 DNA: TGCGCCAGCAGCGCCCAACAGGGAACTGCAGATACGCAGTATTTT; CDR3 protein: CASSAQQGTADTQYF
clone size: NA; CDR3 length: 14; D gene: NA; V gene: TRBV2; J gene: TRBJ1-2; CDR3 DNA: TGTGCCAGCAGTGTGGAGGACTTACCCTATGGCTACACCTTC; CDR3 protein: CASSVEDLPYGYTF
clone size: NA; CDR3 length: 13; D gene: TRBD2; V gene: TRBV5-4; J gene: TRBJ2-7; CDR3 DNA: TGTGCCAGCAGCCCGCGGGAGGCCTCCGAGCAGTACTTC; CDR3 protein: CASSPREASEQYF
clone size: NA; CDR3 length: 14; D gene: NA; V gene: TRBV30; J gene: TRBJ1-1; CDR3 DNA: TGTGCCTGGAAGGGGGAAGCCCCGATCACTGAAGCTTTCTTT; CDR3 protein: CAWKGEAPITEAFF
clone size: once; CDR3 length: 14; D gene: NA; V gene: TRBV15; J gene: TRBJ1-1; CDR3 DNA: TGTGCCACCAGCAGAGGGCGGATGAACACTGAAGCTTTCTTT; CDR3 protein: CATSRGRMNTEAFF
clone size: NA; CDR3 length: 18; D gene: TRBD1; V gene: TRBV9; J gene: TRBJ1-3; CDR3 DNA: TGTGCCAGCAGCGTAGCTGCCCCCCTTACAGGGGGCGGAAACACCATATATTTT; CDR3 protein: CASSVAAPLTGGGNTIYF
clone size: NA; CDR3 length: 15; D gene: NA; V gene: TRBV15; J gene: TRBJ2-5; CDR3 DNA: TGTGCCACCAGCAGAATGGAGCGGAACCAAGAGACCCAGTACTTC; CDR3 protein: CATSRMERNQETQYF
clone size: NA; CDR3 length: 13; D gene: NA; V gene: TRBV11-2; J gene: TRBJ1-5; CDR3 DNA: TGTGCCAGCAGCCAAGACACGGCTCAGCCCCAGCATTTT; CDR3 protein: CASSQDTAQPQHF
clone size: NA; CDR3 length: 16; D gene: NA; V gene: TRBV2; J gene: TRBJ2-3; CDR3 DNA: TGTGCCAGCAAAAGCCATCGGGAGCGTTTCTCAGATACGCAGTATTTT; CDR3 protein: CASKSHRERFSDTQYF
clone size: once; CDR3 length: 15; D gene: TRBD1; V gene: TRBV5-1; J gene: TRBJ1-1; CDR3 DNA: TGCGCCAGCACCGGGACAGGGAATCCGGGGACTGAAGCTTTCTTT; CDR3 protein: CASTGTGNPGTEAFF
clone size: few; CDR3 length: 15; D gene: NA; V gene: TRBV4-2; J gene: TRBJ1-6; CDR3 DNA: TGTGCCAGCAGCCAAGACAGGGCTCGGAATTCACCCCTCCACTTT; CDR3 protein: CASSQDRARNSPLHF
clone size: NA; CDR3 length: 16; D gene: NA; V gene: TRBV28; J gene: TRBJ1-2; CDR3 DNA: TGTGCCAGCAGTTTACACCTACAGAAGTCTAACTATGGCTACACCTTC; CDR3 protein: CASSLHLQKSNYGYTF
clone size: NA; CDR3 length: 15; D gene: TRBD1; V gene: TRBV5-1; J gene: TRBJ2-3; CDR3 DNA: TGCGCCAGCAGCGTAGGACAGGGGGCAAGAGATACGCAGTATTTT; CDR3 protein: CASSVGQGARDTQYF
clone size: NA; CDR3 length: 14; D gene: TRBD1; V gene: TRBV6-1; J gene: TRBJ2-5; CDR3 DNA: TGTGCCAGCAGTCAGGACAGGGCGGGAGAGACCCAGTACTTC; CDR3 protein: CASSQDRAGETQYF
clone size: NA; CDR3 length: 13; D gene: NA; V gene: TRBV4-1; J gene: TRBJ1-2; CDR3 DNA: TGCGCCAGCAGCCAAGTTACGGCGGATGGCTACACCTTC; CDR3 protein: CASSQVTADGYTF
clone size: NA; CDR3 length: 15; D gene: TRBD2; V gene: TRBV2; J gene: TRBJ2-3; CDR3 DNA: TGTGCCAGCAGTGAAATAACCTGGGAGGGAGATACGCAGTATTTT; CDR3 protein: CASSEITWEGDTQYF
clone size: NA; CDR3 length: 13; D gene: NA; V gene: TRBV11-3; J gene: TRBJ2-1; CDR3 DNA: TGTGCCAGCAGCTTAAACAGCTACAATGAGCAGTTCTTC; CDR3 protein: CASSLNSYNEQFF
clone size: NA; CDR3 length: 20; D gene: TRBD1; V gene: TRBV7-8; J gene: TRBJ2-3; CDR3 DNA: TGTGCCAGCAGCCAGCGACAGGGGGTAATCCCGCGCCACCGCACAGATACGCAGTATTTT; CDR3 protein: CASSQRQGVIPRHRTDTQYF
clone size: NA; CDR3 length: 13; D gene: TRBD1; V gene: TRBV13; J gene: TRBJ2-5; CDR3 DNA: TGTGCCAGCAGCAAGAGACAGGGAGAGACCCAGTACTTC; CDR3 protein: CASSKRQGETQYF
clone size: NA; CDR3 length: 18; D gene: TRBD2; V gene: TRBV4-2; J gene: TRBJ2-5; CDR3 DNA: TGTGCCAGCAGCCAAGAATCACTCGGGACTAGCGGGGGGGAGACCCAGTACTTC; CDR3 protein: CASSQESLGTSGGETQYF
clone size: NA; CDR3 length: 16; D gene: NA; V gene: TRBV14; J gene: TRBJ2-2; CDR3 DNA: TGTGCCAGCAGCCAAGACAGGTCTATCGACACCGGGGAGCTGTTTTTT; CDR3 protein: CASSQDRSIDTGELFF
clone size: NA; CDR3 length: 18; D gene: TRBD2; V gene: TRBV9; J gene: TRBJ2-3; CDR3 DNA: TGTGCCAGCAGCATCGGACTAGCGGGGGGTCCTAGCACAGATACGCAGTATTTT; CDR3 protein: CASSIGLAGGPSTDTQYF
clone size: NA; CDR3 length: 17; D gene: TRBD1; V gene: TRBV6-6; J gene: TRBJ1-6; CDR3 DNA: TGTGCCAGCAGTCCAAATACCGGGACAGGGGGCAGCTCACCCCTCCACTTT; CDR3 protein: CASSPNTGTGGSSPLHF
clone size: once; CDR3 length: 14; D gene: NA; V gene: TRBV28; J gene: TRBJ1-2; CDR3 DNA: TGTGCCAGCAGTTTGTCCGGGGGAACGGGCGGCTACACCTTC; CDR3 protein: CASSLSGGTGGYTF
clone size: few; CDR3 length: 15; D gene: TRBD2; V gene: TRBV30; J gene: TRBJ2-2; CDR3 DNA: TGTGCCTGGAGAGCGGGGGCCCAGGGCACCGGGGAGCTGTTTTTT; CDR3 protein: CAWRAGAQGTGELFF
clone size: NA; CDR3 length: 15; D gene: TRBD1; V gene: TRBV7-2; J gene: TRBJ1-6; CDR3 DNA: TGTGCCAGCAGCGGTAGGGGACAGAAAAATTCACCCCTCCACTTT; CDR3 protein: CASSGRGQKNSPLHF
clone size: NA; CDR3 length: 16; D gene: TRBD1; V gene: TRBV6-2/TRBV6-3; J gene: TRBJ1-2; CDR3 DNA: TGTGCCAGCATCCCTACCGGGACAGGAGGTAACTATGGCTACACCTTC; CDR3 protein: CASIPTGTGGNYGYTF
clone size: NA; CDR3 length: 13; D gene: NA; V gene: TRBV30; J gene: TRBJ2-7; CDR3 DNA: TGTGCCTGGAGTGTACAAGTGGGGGGCGAGCAGTACTTC; CDR3 protein: CAWSVQVGGEQYF
clone size: few; CDR3 length: 14; D gene: TRBD1; V gene: TRBV18; J gene: TRBJ2-7; CDR3 DNA: TGTGCCAGCTCACCCAGGGACAGCTCCTACGAGCAGTACTTC; CDR3 protein: CASSPRDSSYEQYF
clone size: NA; CDR3 length: 15; D gene: TRBD1; V gene: TRBV7-2; J gene: TRBJ1-2; CDR3 DNA: TGTGCCAGCTCATATTCCGGGACAGGGCCCTATGGCTACACCTTC; CDR3 protein: CASSYSGTGPYGYTF
clone size: NA; CDR3 length: 16; D gene: NA; V gene: TRBV5-1; J gene: TRBJ1-1; CDR3 DNA: TGCGCCAGCAGCTTGGATAGAGGGGACTCGAACACTGAAGCTTTCTTT; CDR3 protein: CASSLDRGDSNTEAFF
clone size: once; CDR3 length: 15; D gene: NA; V gene: TRBV9; J gene: TRBJ2-7; CDR3 DNA: TGTGCCAGCAGCGTAGAGGGGTACCTTGGCTACGAGCAGTACTTC; CDR3 protein: CASSVEGYLGYEQYF
clone size: NA; CDR3 length: 14; D gene: NA; V gene: TRBV9; J gene: TRBJ1-6; CDR3 DNA: TGTGCCAGCAGCCCCGAGGGCGGGAATTCACCCCTCCACTTT; CDR3 protein: CASSPEGGNSPLHF
clone size: NA; CDR3 length: 12; D gene: NA; V gene: TRBV24-1; J gene: TRBJ1-4; CDR3 DNA: TGTGCCACCATGGACAATGGTGAAAAACTGTTTTTT; CDR3 protein: CATMDNGEKLFF
clone size: once; CDR3 length: 13; D gene: TRBD1; V gene: TRBV19; J gene: TRBJ1-5; CDR3 DNA: TGTGCCAGTAGAGGGACAGATTATCAGCCCCAGCATTTT; CDR3 protein: CASRGTDYQPQHF
clone size: NA; CDR3 length: 14; D gene: TRBD1; V gene: TRBV19; J gene: TRBJ1-2; CDR3 DNA: TGTGCCAGTAGGAGGACAGGGGCGGTTTACGGCTACACCTTC; CDR3 protein: CASRRTGAVYGYTF
clone size: NA; CDR3 length: 15; D gene: TRBD1; V gene: TRBV7-3; J gene: TRBJ2-2; CDR3 DNA: TGTGCCAGCAGCTTAAGACAGGGGAACACCGGGGAGCTGTTTTTT; CDR3 protein: CASSLRQGNTGELFF
clone size: NA; CDR3 length: 16; D gene: NA; V gene: TRBV13; J gene: TRBJ1-6; CDR3 DNA: TGTGCCAGCAGCCCGGGGGGAGCGACCTATAATTCACCCCTCCACTTT; CDR3 protein: CASSPGGATYNSPLHF
clone size: NA; CDR3 length: 16; D gene: NA; V gene: TRBV4-3; J gene: TRBJ1-3; CDR3 DNA: TGCGCCAGCAGCCAATCAGAAAGAGCAGGGAGGAACACCATATATTTT; CDR3 protein: CASSQSERAGRNTIYF
clone size: NA; CDR3 length: 18; D gene: TRBD2; V gene: TRBV7-9; J gene: TRBJ2-2; CDR3 DNA: TGTGCCAGCAGCGATCCCCCCCCGGGGGGAACGAACACCGGGGAGCTGTTTTTT; CDR3 protein: CASSDPPPGGTNTGELFF
clone size: NA; CDR3 length: 14; D gene: NA; V gene: TRBV10-2; J gene: TRBJ2-2; CDR3 DNA: TGCGCCAGCAGTGAGTTCGGGAATTCCGGGGAGCTGTTTTTT; CDR3 protein: CASSEFGNSGELFF
clone size: NA; CDR3 length: 15; D gene: TRBD1; V gene: TRBV5-1; J gene: TRBJ1-6; CDR3 DNA: TGCGCCAGCAGCCAGCCCGCAGGGGGCGGTGAAACCCTCCACTTT; CDR3 protein: CASSQPAGGGETLHF
clone size: NA; CDR3 length: 15; D gene: NA; V gene: TRBV29-1; J gene: TRBJ2-3; CDR3 DNA: TGCAGCGTTGAAGAAGGGGGAACGGGGGGAGATACGCAGTATTTT; CDR3 protein: CSVEEGGTGGDTQYF
clone size: NA; CDR3 length: 16; D gene: TRBD1; V gene: TRBV7-8; J gene: TRBJ1-3; CDR3 DNA: TGTGCCAGCAGCCTCACTGGACAGGGCGCTGGAAACACCATATATTTT; CDR3 protein: CASSLTGQGAGNTIYF
clone size: NA; CDR3 length: 17; D gene: TRBD2; V gene: TRBV5-6; J gene: TRBJ2-3; CDR3 DNA: TGTGCCAGCGGACTAGCGGGGGTCCCCCCCGGGCCAGATACGCAGTATTTT; CDR3 protein: CASGLAGVPPGPDTQYF
clone size: NA; CDR3 length: 15; D gene: TRBD1; V gene: TRBV7-9; J gene: TRBJ1-1; CDR3 DNA: TGTGCCAGCAGCCGGACAGGGGGCCGAGGGATTGAAGCTTTCTTT; CDR3 protein: CASSRTGGRGIEAFF
clone size: NA; CDR3 length: 14; D gene: NA; V gene: TRBV4-3; J gene: TRBJ2-2; CDR3 DNA: TGCGCCAGCAGCCCCAAGCAAAACACCGGGGAGCTGTTTTTT; CDR3 protein: CASSPKQNTGELFF
clone size: NA; CDR3 length: 17; D gene: NA; V gene: TRBV7-9; J gene: TRBJ1-2; CDR3 DNA: TGTGCCAGCAGCCCTATTCCATGGGGCATCCCTAACTATGGCTACACCTTC; CDR3 protein: CASSPIPWGIPNYGYTF
clone size: NA; CDR3 length: 15; D gene: NA; V gene: TRBV28; J gene: TRBJ2-2; CDR3 DNA: TGTGCCAGCAGTTCCCCCGCAGGGAACACCGGGGAGCTGTTTTTT; CDR3 protein: CASSSPAGNTGELFF
clone size: once; CDR3 length: 14; D gene: NA; V gene: TRBV3-1/TRBV3-2; J gene: TRBJ1-1; CDR3 DNA: TGTGCCAGCAGCCAAGGGGCCACGAGCACTGAAGCTTTCTTT; CDR3 protein: CASSQGATSTEAFF
clone size: NA; CDR3 length: 16; D gene: NA; V gene: TRBV18; J gene: TRBJ2-2; CDR3 DNA: TGTGCCAGCTCACCGGGAGCTTACGTTGGCACCGGGGAGCTGTTTTTT; CDR3 protein: CASSPGAYVGTGELFF
clone size: NA; CDR3 length: 12; D gene: NA; V gene: TRBV2; J gene: TRBJ1-1; CDR3 DNA: TGTGCCAGCAGTGAATTCGGTTCTGAAGCTTTCTTT; CDR3 protein: CASSEFGSEAFF
clone size: NA; CDR3 length: 14; D gene: TRBD2; V gene: TRBV3-1/TRBV3-2; J gene: TRBJ2-3; CDR3 DNA: TGTGCCAGCAGCCACGGGACTAGTCCAGATACGCAGTATTTT; CDR3 protein: CASSHGTSPDTQYF
clone size: NA; CDR3 length: 14; D gene: NA; V gene: TRBV5-1; J gene: TRBJ1-4; CDR3 DNA: TGCGCCAGCAGCGGGGGACACCCTAATGAAAAACTGTTTTTT; CDR3 protein: CASSGGHPNEKLFF
clone size: NA; CDR3 length: 19; D gene: NA; V gene: TRBV6-6; J gene: TRBJ1-3; CDR3 DNA: TGTGCCAGCAGTCCATCCCGGGGTCGGGGTTTAGGGTCTGGAAACACCATATATTTT; CDR3 protein: CASSPSRGRGLGSGNTIYF
clone size: NA; CDR3 length: 11; D gene: TRBD1; V gene: TRBV10-1; J gene: TRBJ2-1; CDR3 DNA: TGCGCCAGCAGTTCTACAGGGGTGCAGTTCTTC; CDR3 protein: CASSSTGVQFF
clone size: NA; CDR3 length: 14; D gene: NA; V gene: TRBV9; J gene: TRBJ2-7; CDR3 DNA: TGTGCCAGCAGCGCAGACAGAAGCACCTACGAGCAGTACTTC; CDR3 protein: CASSADRSTYEQYF
clone size: NA; CDR3 length: 16; D gene: TRBD1; V gene: TRBV10-1; J gene: TRBJ2-7; CDR3 DNA: TGCGCCAGCAGCGGTCGCCGGGACAGGGGTTCCCACGAGCAGTACTTC; CDR3 protein: CASSGRRDRGSHEQYF